This T cell receptor beta chain originates from a study of T cell responses to AZD1222 COVID-19 vaccine. The repertoire was sequenced with immunoSEQ multiplex PCR; TCRdb's copy has only in-frame clones and lacks some. The sample yields about 100,000 clones, around nine tenths seen once. Study findings and constraints: With dominance at 160-218 and 743-854, vaccine-associated CD4 TCRs spanned spike.

CDR1 and CDR2 (germline): MDHEN, SYDVKM. Trimming took 5 bases from V and 2 from J, leaving 13 bases between them. This CDR3 spans 16 amino acids. As to this clone: Antigen unknown.

The sample in question was peripheral blood, obtained on day 0 of AZD1222 vaccination. The rearrangement links TRBV28 to TRBJ2-6; D is perhaps TRBD2 (7 bases). The sequence derives from an adult in good health. For the CDR3, the DNA is TGTGCCAGCAGTCGGGGGGCGCTGGCTGGGGCCAACGTCCTGACTTTC. Translating gives CASSRGALAGANVLTF.